This T cell receptor beta chain was identified in a study of T-cell reconstitution after alpha-beta-depleted transplantation in children. The J segment lost 8 bases and the V segment lost 2 bases, leaving 5 bases of the junction unmatched. This CDR3 has 16 residues. Germline assignment: CDR1 SGHTA and CDR2 FQGNSA. Molecular barcoding with unique molecular identifiers was used for the TCRbeta library. TCRdb called the PCR reads again in MiXCR, with one record for every CDR3 protein. The table has roughly 490,000 distinct CDR3 sequences, 9.5% to 12% seen once. Here the sequenced sample was PBMCs, mostly from graft donor cells, taken 180 days after TCRalphabeta/CD19-depleted stem cell transplant. This chain connects TRBV7-2 to TRBJ2-1, with 14 bases fitting TRBD2. This TCR derives from a female patient aged 2-10 years who had a stem cell transplant for aplastic anemia, so the T cells may come from the graft donor. For the CDR3, the DNA is TGTGCCAGCAGCTTACTGACTAGCGGGAGGGGCTATGAGCAGTTCTTC. This codes for CASSLLTSGRGYEQFF.